This entry lists 8 T cell receptor beta chains sequenced from one sample in a study of T cells in women clearing cervical HPV infection. Sequencing was performed with immunoSEQ multiplex PCR; in TCRdb, only in-frame clones are kept and a portion is missing. The sample totals approximately 35,000 clones. Source material: blood buffy coat. The receptors stem from a woman aged 18 to 75 with a cervical HPV16 infection that either progressed to CIN3+ or cleared (not recorded which).

The CDR3 loop is CSVAEFGGRAAYNEQFF. The sequenced CDR3 bases are TGCAGCGTTGCCGAATTTGGGGGGAGGGCCGCCTACAATGAG. V and J are TRBV29-1 and TRBJ2-1; 7 nucleotides align to TRBD2. The read gets to within 3 residues of the CDR3 end, and the germline J gene fills in the rest. The CDR3 consists of 17 residues. Trimming at V came to 4 bases and at J to 2 bases, leaving 14 bases not matched to a gene. The germline CDR1 and CDR2 sequences are SQVTM and ANQGSEA.

On this clone: The read finishes 3 residues shy of the CDR3 end, and the germline J gene is used to complete it. The rearrangement uses TRBV7-6 and TRBJ2-2, with unresolved D. This CDR3 is built from 13 residues. Deletions cut 1 base from V and 8 bases from J, with 8 bases between. Germline values: CDR1 SGHVS, CDR2 FNYEAQ. Incomplete CDR3 DNA: TGTGCCAGCAGCTTAGAAATACTTGGGGAG. This translates into CASSLEILGE. The entire CDR3 reads CASSLEILGELFF.

Turning to this clone: The CDR3 is cut off 3 residues early in the read; its end comes from the germline J gene. V usage is TRBV19 and J usage is TRBJ1-1; D remains ambiguous. Per the germline V gene, CDR1 is LNHDA and CDR2 is SQIVND (reference sequence). The V gene lost 1 base and the J gene lost 4 bases, with 4 bases spanning the gap. There are 12 residues in the CDR3. The CDR3 sequence: CASSIGATEAFF. CDR3 DNA, as far as it was read: TGTGCCAGTAGTATAGGGGCCACTGAA.

Remarks on this clone: The observed sequence ends 3 residues before the CDR3 terminus, with the missing tail filled in from the germline J gene. The rearrangement uses TRBV2 and TRBJ2-5; no definite D call. V was shortened by 2 bases and J by 5 bases, with 12 bases between the two germline ends. CDR1 and CDR2 from the germline V gene are SNHLY and FYNNEI. There are 14 residues in the CDR3. Incomplete CDR3 DNA: TGTGCCAGCAGTGAAACTCTAGGTGGCGAGACC. Translating it yields CASSETLGGET. The entire CDR3 sequence reads CASSETLGGETQYF.

With respect to this clone: Read data end 3 residues before the CDR3 end; the end is taken from the germline J gene. The rearrangement joins TRBV6-2 or TRBV6-3 to TRBJ2-2, with TRBD2 as a possible D gene (6 bases). The V gene's germline CDR1 is MNHEY and CDR2 SVGEGT. V lost 7 bases, J lost 0 bases, and 12 bases lay in between. The length of the CDR3 is 15 residues. The CDR3 is CASTRGFANTGELFF. The sequenced CDR3 bases are TGTGCCAGCACCCGGGGGTTCGCGAACACCGGGGAG.

Notes on this clone: Sequencing ends 3 residues short of the CDR3 end; the germline J gene provides the rest. The chain links TRBV2 to TRBJ2-3, with a tentative D call TRBD1 (6 bases). This CDR3 comprises 14 residues. V was shortened by 6 bases and J by 2 bases, with 12 bases between the two germline ends. Per germline, CDR1 SNHLY and CDR2 FYNNEI. CDR3: CASSRTDFTDTQYF. Incomplete CDR3 DNA: TGTGCCAGCAGCCGGACAGACTTCACAGATACG. The whole variable domain, remainder taken from reference TRBV2 and TRBJ2-3, is EPEVTQTPSHQVTQMGQEVILRCVPISNHLYFYWYRQILGQKVEFLVSFYNNEISEKSEIFDDQFSVERPDGSNFTLKIRSTKLEDSAMYFCASSRTDFTDTQYFGPGTRLTVL.

A remark on this clone: The DNA ends 3 residues before the CDR3 does, and the rest of the CDR3 is filled in from the germline J gene. The chain is built from TRBV7-2 and TRBJ2-7; the match to TRBD1 covers 9 bases. CDR1 and CDR2 from the germline V gene are SGHTA and FQGNSA. This CDR3 region has 15 residues. Unmatched junction bases numbered 11, after V lost 5 bases and J lost 6 bases. The CDR3 bases that were read are TGTGCCAGCAGCCTGTACAGGGGGCGCTCGGGCGAG. It yields the protein CASSLYRGRSGE. The CDR3 as a whole reads CASSLYRGRSGEQYF.

For this clone: The read ends 3 residues shy of where the CDR3 ends; the end is completed using the germline J gene. The chain employs TRBV5-1 and TRBJ2-4, with D perhaps matching TRBD1 (6 bases). V was cut by 0 bases and J by 7 bases, with 14 bases left in between. Per germline, CDR1 SGHRS and CDR2 YFSETQ. The CDR3 has 15 residues. This CDR3 is CASSLALGAGNIQYF. CDR3 DNA, as far as it was read: TGCGCCAGCAGCTTGGCCCTGGGGGCAGGGAACATT. Full variable domain (missing parts from reference TRBV5-1 and TRBJ2-4): KAGVTQTPRYLIKTRGQQVTLSCSPISGHRSVSWYQQTPGQGLQFLFEYFSETQRNKGNFPGRFSGRQFSNSRSEMNVSTLELGDSALYLCASSLALGAGNIQYFGAGTRLSVL.